Sequencing of this TCR beta chain was carried out in a study of blood T cell repertoires in COVID-19. Study at large: Acute and convalescent COVID-19 specimens originated in the United States, Italy and Spain. From T cells, B-cell-depleted T cells, or PBMCs came the material, which was cDNA or gDNA.

This CDR3 spans 14 amino acids. CDR1 is LGHDT and CDR2 is YNNKEL in the germline V gene (reference sequence). J lost 7 bases, V lost 2 bases, and 4 bases had no gene match. Original processing notes: Reference gene primer amplification gave estimated nucleated cell counts. The method was immunoSEQ multiplex PCR; TCRdb's version includes in-frame clones alone and lacks a portion of them. That table supplies the V and J calls and clone size; D and trimming were determined from the DNA. The sample has roughly 250,000 clones; approximately 84% are singletons. The receptor was isolated from a woman aged 80 or over with acute or convalescent COVID-19. This chain links TRBV3-1 (or the pseudogene TRBV3-2) with TRBJ2-4; 8 bases fit TRBD1. The material sequenced was peripheral blood. CDR3 nucleotides: TGTGCCAGCAGCCAACAGGGGGCTATGAACATTCAGTACTTC. Its protein product is CASSQQGAMNIQYF.